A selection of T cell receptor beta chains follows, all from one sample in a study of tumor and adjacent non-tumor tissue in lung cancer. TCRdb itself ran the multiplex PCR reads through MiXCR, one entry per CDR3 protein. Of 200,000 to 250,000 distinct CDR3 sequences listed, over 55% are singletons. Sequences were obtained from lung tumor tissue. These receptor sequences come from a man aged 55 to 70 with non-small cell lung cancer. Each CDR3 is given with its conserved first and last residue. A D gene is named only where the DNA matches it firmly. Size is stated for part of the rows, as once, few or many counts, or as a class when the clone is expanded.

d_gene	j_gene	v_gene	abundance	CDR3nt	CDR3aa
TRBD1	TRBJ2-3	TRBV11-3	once	TGTGCCAGCAGCCCCAACGCAGGGGGAAGAATAGATACGCAGTACTTT	CASSPNAGGRIDTQYF
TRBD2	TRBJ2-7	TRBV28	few	TGTGCCAGCAGTTTCCTCTCTAGCGGGAGAGGGGAGCAGTACTTC	CASSFLSSGRGEQYF
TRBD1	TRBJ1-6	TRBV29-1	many	TGCAGCGCGCGACAGGGGAATTCACCCCTCCACTTT	CSARQGNSPLHF
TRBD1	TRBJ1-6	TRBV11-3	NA	TGTGTCATCAGCTCCGGCGGGACAGGGTTACATTCACCCCTCCACTTT	CVISSGGTGLHSPLHF
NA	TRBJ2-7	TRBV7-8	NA	TGTGCCAGCAGCTTAGGACAGTACGGTGAGCAGTACTTC	CASSLGQYGEQYF
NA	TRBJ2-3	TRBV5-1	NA	TGCGCCAGCAGCTTGCGGGGGCCTAGCACAGATACGCAGTATTTT	CASSLRGPSTDTQYF
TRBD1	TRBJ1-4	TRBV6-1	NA	TGTGCCAGCGGACCGGGACAGGGAAATGAAAAACTGTTTTTT	CASGPGQGNEKLFF
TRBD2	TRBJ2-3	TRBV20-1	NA	TGCAGTGCTAGACTAGCGGCTGGGTACTGGGAGTATTTT	CSARLAAGYWEYF
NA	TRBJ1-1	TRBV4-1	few	TGCGCCAGCAGCCAAGAGGGCGGGCAGCGTGAAGCTTTCTTT	CASSQEGGQREAFF
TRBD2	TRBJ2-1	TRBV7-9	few	TGTGCCAGCAGCTTAGCGCTTACTAGCGCTTACAATGAGCAGTTCTTC	CASSLALTSAYNEQFF
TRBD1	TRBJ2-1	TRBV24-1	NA	TGTGCCACCAGTGACCGGACAGGGTTTGAGACAGTCTTC	CATSDRTGFETVF
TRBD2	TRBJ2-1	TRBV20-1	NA	TGCAGTGCTAGCGGGACTAGCGGGGGAAGCTCCTACAATGGGCAGTCCTTC	CSASGTSGGSSYNGQSF
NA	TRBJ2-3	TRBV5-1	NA	TGCGCCAGCAGCTCCAAGGAGAGCACAGATACGCAGTATTTT	CASSSKESTDTQYF
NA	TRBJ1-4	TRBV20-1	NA	TGCAGTGCTAGAGATCGGAGTTCGGCGCGCTTTAATGAAAAACTGTTTTTT	CSARDRSSARFNEKLFF
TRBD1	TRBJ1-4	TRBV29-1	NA	TGCAGCGTTCGAAGGGGGCAATTAGATGAAAAACTGTTTTTT	CSVRRGQLDEKLFF
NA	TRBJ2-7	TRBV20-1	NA	TGCAGTGCTGGAGTGAAGGGGCCCTCCTACGAGCAGTACTTT	CSAGVKGPSYEQYF
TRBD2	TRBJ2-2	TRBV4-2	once	TGTGCCAGCAGCCACCTGGGGGCGGGGGGTGACACCGGGAAGCTGTTTTTT	CASSHLGAGGDTGKLFF
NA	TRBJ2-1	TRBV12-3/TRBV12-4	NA	TGTGCCAGCAGCTCTCCTGGCAGGGGAGCCTACAGTGAGCAGTTCTTC	CASSSPGRGAYSEQFF
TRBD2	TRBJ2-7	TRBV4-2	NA	TGTGCCAGCAGCCAAGAAGCGGGGCAGCTGTCCTACGAGCAGTACTTC	CASSQEAGQLSYEQYF
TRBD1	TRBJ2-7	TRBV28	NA	TGTGCCATTCTCTATTGGACAGGAAGCTCCTACGAGCAGTACTTC	CAILYWTGSSYEQYF
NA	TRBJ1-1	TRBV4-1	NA	TGCGCCGGCAGCCAAGATCTGAATTCCTACCGGGGCACTGAAGCTTTCTTT	CAGSQDLNSYRGTEAFF
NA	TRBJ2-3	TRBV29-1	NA	TGCAGCGTCATGGGAGGAGTACGGGACCTCTACGATACGCAGTATTTT	CSVMGGVRDLYDTQYF
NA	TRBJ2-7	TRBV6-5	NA	TGTGCCAGCAGTTACACGGCTAAGGACTACAAGCAGTACTTC	CASSYTAKDYKQYF
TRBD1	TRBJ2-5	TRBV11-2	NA	TGTGCCAGTGGCTCCACAACAGGGGGGCCAAAGGGGACCCAGTACTTC	CASGSTTGGPKGTQYF
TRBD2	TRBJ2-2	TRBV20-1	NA	TGCAGTGCTATCCAGCGGGGACTCACCGGGGAGCTGTTTTTT	CSAIQRGLTGELFF
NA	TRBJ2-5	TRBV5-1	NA	TGCGCCAGCAACTTGGGAGGCCCTTTCCAAGAGACCCAGTACTTC	CASNLGGPFQETQYF
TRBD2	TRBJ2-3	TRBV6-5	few	TGTGCCAGCAGTTACTCAAGAGGTAGCGGGAAGGATACGCAGTATTTT	CASSYSRGSGKDTQYF
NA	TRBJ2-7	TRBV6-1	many	TGTGCCAGCATGGGCACGGGGACGTACGAGCAGTACTTC	CASMGTGTYEQYF
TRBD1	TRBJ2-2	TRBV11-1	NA	TGTGCCATCAACCACAGACAGGGTGGTACCGGGGAGTTGTTTTTT	CAINHRQGGTGELFF
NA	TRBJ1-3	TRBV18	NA	TGTGCCAGCTCACCGACAGAGACTGGAAACACCATATATTTT	CASSPTETGNTIYF
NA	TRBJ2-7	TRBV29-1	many	TGCAGCGTTGAATTCCACGAGCAGTACTTC	CSVEFHEQYF
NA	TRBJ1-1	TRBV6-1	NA	TGTGCCAGTAGTGACAGCGGATCGCGAGGGGTAGATTTCTTT	CASSDSGSRGVDFF
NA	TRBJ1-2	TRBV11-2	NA	TGTGCCAGCAGCTTGGGACTCGACTACCGCTACACCTTC	CASSLGLDYRYTF
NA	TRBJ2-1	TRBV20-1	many	TGCAGTGCCCCGTCCGGGACCTCCAGGTTCTTC	CSAPSGTSRFF
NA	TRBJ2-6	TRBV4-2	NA	TGTGCCAGCAGCCAAGATATTAGCGTGAGCTCTGGGGCCAACGTCCTGACTTTC	CASSQDISVSSGANVLTF
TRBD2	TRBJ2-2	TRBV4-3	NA	TGCGCCAGCAGCCAAGATCCCGCGGGGGGCCGGAACACCGGGAAGTTGTTTTTT	CASSQDPAGGRNTGKLFF
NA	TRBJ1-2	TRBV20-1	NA	TGCAGTGCTAGGGACAGAGGCAAGTATGGCTACACCTTC	CSARDRGKYGYTF
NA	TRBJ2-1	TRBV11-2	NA	TGTGCCAGCAGCCTTAGGGCGGATAGCTCCTACAATGAGCAGTTCTTC	CASSLRADSSYNEQFF
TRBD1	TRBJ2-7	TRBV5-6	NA	TGTGCCAGTGGTCTTTCGGGACAGCTCTACGAGCAGTACTTC	CASGLSGQLYEQYF
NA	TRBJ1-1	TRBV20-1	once	TGTAGTACTAGAGAATCGGCAGGGATAGTGAACACTGAAGCTTTCTTT	CSTRESAGIVNTEAFF
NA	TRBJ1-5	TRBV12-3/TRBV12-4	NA	TGTGCCAGCAGTCCCGGGATAGGGCCCAATCAGCCCCAACATTTT	CASSPGIGPNQPQHF
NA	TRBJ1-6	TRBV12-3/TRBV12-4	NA	TGTACCAGCAGAGTCGGGGCTAATTCGCCCCTCCACTTC	CTSRVGANSPLHF
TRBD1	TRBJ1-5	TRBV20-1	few	TGCAGTGCTAGGACAGGGAGGAATCAGCCCCAGCATTTT	CSARTGRNQPQHF
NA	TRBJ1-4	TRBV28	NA	TGTGCCAGCAAACCCTCAGGGAGGACTAATGAAAAACTGTTTTTT	CASKPSGRTNEKLFF
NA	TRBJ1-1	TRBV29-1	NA	TGCGTCGGGGTAGAGGCCACTGGAGTTTTCTTT	CVGVEATGVFF
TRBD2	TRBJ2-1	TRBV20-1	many	TGCAGTGCTGACCTACCTAGCGGGGGGTGGAATGAGCAGTTCTTC	CSADLPSGGWNEQFF